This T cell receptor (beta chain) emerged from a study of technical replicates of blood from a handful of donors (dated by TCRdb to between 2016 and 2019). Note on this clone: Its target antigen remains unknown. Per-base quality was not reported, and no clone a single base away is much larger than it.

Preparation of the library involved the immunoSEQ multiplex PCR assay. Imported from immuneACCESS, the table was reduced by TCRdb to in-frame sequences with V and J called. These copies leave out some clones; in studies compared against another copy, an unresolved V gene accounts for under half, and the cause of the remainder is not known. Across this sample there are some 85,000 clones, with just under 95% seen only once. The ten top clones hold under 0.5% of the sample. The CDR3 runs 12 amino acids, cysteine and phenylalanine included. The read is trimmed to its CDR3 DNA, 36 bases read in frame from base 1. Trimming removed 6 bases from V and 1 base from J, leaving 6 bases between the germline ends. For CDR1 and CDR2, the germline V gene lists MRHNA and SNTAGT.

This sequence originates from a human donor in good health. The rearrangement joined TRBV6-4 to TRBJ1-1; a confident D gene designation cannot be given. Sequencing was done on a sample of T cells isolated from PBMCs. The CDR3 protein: CASRTPNTEAFF. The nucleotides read TGTGCCAGCAGAACACCGAACACTGAAGCTTTCTTT.